Below, 32 T cell receptor beta chains from the same sample are listed, as sequenced in a study of post-analysis software for immune sequencing data. General study findings and limits: Higher frequency in patients than in controls was seen for a handful of TRBV segments, with TRBV5-6, TRBV5-1 and TRBV20-1 among them.

Built from TCR beta cDNA, the libraries had unique molecular identifiers in them. TCRdb analysed the PCR reads with MiXCR anew, one entry per CDR3 protein. Here the sample spans roughly 540,000 distinct CDR3 sequences, about a third being singletons. Their recognized antigens are unknown. The sample consisted of blood. These receptors were taken from a girl aged 2-17 years with multiple sclerosis.

This clonotype was seen a few times. The junction and the germline gene differ at one end; a read error may be behind it. V is TRBV7-9 and J is TRBJ1-2, with D perhaps matching TRBD1 (5 bases). CDR3 length: 13 amino acids. CDR1 and CDR2 from the germline V gene are SEHNR and FQNEAQ (reference sequence). CDR3 sequence (DNA): TGTGCCAGCAGCCCTGGGGCTAAATATGGCTACACCTTC. This codes for CASSPGAKYGYTF.

This clonotype was found a few times. The CDR3 coding sequence is TGCAGTGCTTCACACCGGGACTTCAATCAGCCCCAGCATTTT. Encoded protein: CSASHRDFNQPQHF. V usage is TRBV20-1 and J usage is TRBJ1-5, with D perhaps TRBD1 (5 bases). Trimming removed 5 bases from V and 3 bases from J, with 14 bases in between. The germline gives CDR1 DFQATT, CDR2 SNEGSKA (reference sequence). The CDR3 length is 14 residues.

V is TRBV5-1 and J is TRBJ2-1; possibly TRBD1 or TRBD2 for D (6 bases each). This CDR3 is built from 14 residues. Deletions cut 4 bases from V and 5 bases from J, with 13 bases between. The germline V gene encodes CDR1 SGHRS and CDR2 YFSETQ. The CDR3 reads CASSPGAKDNEQFF. The CDR3 bases are TGCGCCAGCAGCCCGGGGGCTAAAGACAATGAGCAGTTCTTC.

V and J are TRBV10-3 and TRBJ2-2; D remains ambiguous. This CDR3 is 14 amino acids long. Trimming took 6 bases from V and 0 from J, leaving 8 bases between them. CDR1 and CDR2 (germline): ENHRY, SYGVKD. This chain's CDR3 is CAIRGGSNTGELFF. Here the CDR3 DNA reads TGTGCCATCAGGGGCGGATCGAACACCGGGGAGCTGTTTTTT.

This clonotype came up many times. This chain uses TRBV29-1 with TRBJ2-1; D ambiguous. The germline gives CDR1 SQVTM, CDR2 ANQGSEA. Trimming removed 4 bases from V and 0 bases from J, with 7 bases in between. The CDR3 covers 13 residues. CDR3 residues: CSVGPSSYNEQFF. CDR3 coding DNA: TGCAGCGTTGGTCCCAGCTCCTACAATGAGCAGTTCTTC.

J is TRBJ2-7 and V is TRBV20-1, with unresolved D. V was clipped by 4 bases and J by 3 bases, with 7 bases between them. The germline gives CDR1 DFQATT, CDR2 SNEGSKA (reference sequence). The CDR3 loop spans 11 amino acids. The CDR3 DNA sequence: TGCAGTGCTACGCCAGACTACGAGCAGTACTTC. The encoded protein is CSATPDYEQYF.

This chain links TRBV20-1 with TRBJ2-7; D gene unclear. CDR1 is DFQATT, CDR2 SNEGSKA, per germline (reference sequence). This CDR3 contains 14 residues. Trimming removed 0 bases at V and 9 bases at J, with 18 bases between. The DNA of the CDR3 is TGCAGTGCTAGAGACGTAAACTGGGATTCCGGGCAGTACTTC. Translated, it gives CSARDVNWDSGQYF.

This clonotype came up a few times. The J gene is TRBJ2-3, the V gene TRBV20-1, with TRBD1 as a possible D gene (6 bases). V was pared by 5 bases and J by 7 bases, with 31 bases between. Germline CDR1 and CDR2: DFQATT and SNEGSKA (reference sequence). The length of the CDR3 is 18 residues. CDR3 loop: CSAPFDPPDSGVANTQYF. CDR3 coding DNA: TGCAGTGCTCCATTCGACCCGCCGGACAGTGGGGTCGCAAATACGCAGTATTTT.

The chain combines TRBV6-2 or TRBV6-3 with TRBJ2-7, with a tentative D call TRBD1 (6 bases). V lost 0 bases to trimming and J lost 1 base, with 13 bases between them. Germline CDR1 is MNHEY and CDR2 is SVGEGT. The CDR3 contains 16 residues. CDR3 DNA: TGTGCCAGCAGTTACTCGGTGGTCAGGGGATCCTACGAGCAGTACTTC. Translated: CASSYSVVRGSYEQYF.

For this clonotype: At one boundary the junction diverges from the germline segment, which might be a read error. The rearrangement uses TRBV5-6 and TRBJ2-5, with D possibly matching TRBD2 (6 bases). CDR1 and CDR2 (germline): SGHDT, YYEEEE. The CDR3 is 14 residues long. CDR3 DNA: TGCGCCAGCAGCCTCGGGACTTCACAAGAGACCCAGTACTTC. This sequence encodes CASSLGTSQETQYF. Complete variable domain (other parts from reference TRBV5-6 and TRBJ2-5): DAGVTQSPTHLIKTRGQQVTLRCSPKSGHDTVSWYQQALGQGPQFIFQYYEEEERQRGNFPDRFSGHQFPNYSSELNVNALLLGDSALYLCASSLGTSQETQYFGPGTRLLVL.

The V call is TRBV5-1, the J call TRBJ2-1; possibly TRBD2 for D (6 bases). V gave up 4 bases and J gave up 4 bases, with 15 bases separating them. The CDR3 loop spans 15 amino acids. Germline CDR1 reads SGHRS; CDR2 reads YFSETQ. The CDR3 is CASSPPGGKYNEQFF. DNA for the CDR3: TGCGCCAGCAGCCCCCCTGGGGGGAAGTACAATGAGCAGTTCTTC.

There are a few counts of this clonotype. The rearrangement links TRBV5-1 to TRBJ2-5; perhaps TRBD2 as D (7 bases). Germline CDR1 reads SGHRS; CDR2 reads YFSETQ. The CDR3 has 15 residues. The ends were cut back, 4 bases at V and 5 bases at J, with 18 bases in the middle. The CDR3 loop is CASSLTGGSLETQYF. The CDR3 DNA reads TGCGCCAGCAGCCTGACGGGGGGCTCTTTGGAGACCCAGTACTTC.

This clonotype was counted at least ten times. One end of the junction fails to match germline, which may point to a read error. The chain is built from TRBV5-1 and TRBJ2-5; a weak D match, TRBD2 (6 bases). This CDR3 has 13 residues. Per germline, CDR1 SGHRS and CDR2 YFSETQ. The CDR3 bases are TGTGCCAGCAGTTCTGGGACTGAAGAGACCCAGTACTTC. This translates into CASSSGTEETQYF.

For this clonotype: A much larger clonotype is one base distant, so this may be a read error. The genes are TRBV12-3 or TRBV12-4 and TRBJ1-5; no clear D gene. The length of the CDR3 is 14 residues. V was trimmed by 5 bases and J by 3 bases, leaving 11 bases between them. CDR3 protein: CASSKRDDNQPQHF. As DNA, the CDR3 is TGTGCCAGCAGTAAGCGTGACGACAATCAGCCCCAGCATTTT.

The V gene is TRBV10-3, the J gene TRBJ2-7; 11 nucleotides align to TRBD1. Trimming removed 6 bases from V and 6 bases from J; junction bases left unmatched: 4. The CDR3 sequence is 13 residues long. Germline CDR1 reads ENHRY; CDR2 reads SYGVKD. CDR3 bases: TGTGCCATCAGCGGACAGGGGGCTGGCGAGCAGTACTTC. Translating gives CAISGQGAGEQYF.

The chain couples TRBV5-1 to TRBJ2-1; TRBD2 matches 8 bases. The ends lost 3 bases at V and 4 bases at J; junction bases unmatched: 15. Germline values: CDR1 SGHRS, CDR2 YFSETQ. CDR3 length equals 18 residues. The CDR3 nucleotides are TGCGCCAGCAGCTCACGCCCCTGGGGTAGCGGGGATTACAATGAGCAGTTCTTC. Encoded protein: CASSSRPWGSGDYNEQFF. The full variable domain, with the rest looked up from reference TRBV5-1 and TRBJ2-1, is KAGVTQTPRYLIKTRGQQVTLSCSPISGHRSVSWYQQTPGQGLQFLFEYFSETQRNKGNFPGRFSGRQFSNSRSEMNVSTLELGDSALYLCASSSRPWGSGDYNEQFFGPGTRLTVL.

This clonotype was seen more than once but under ten times. The V and J genes are TRBV12-3 or TRBV12-4 and TRBJ2-3; D remains unclear. The CDR3 has 12 amino acids. Trimming removed 3 bases from V and 8 bases from J, with 9 bases in between. CDR3 in amino acids: CASSFQALTQYF. CDR3 sequence (DNA): TGTGCCAGCAGTTTCCAGGCCCTTACGCAGTATTTT.

The gene calls are TRBV3-1 and TRBJ1-2, with D hard to call. The V end lost 3 bases, the J end lost 6 bases, and 8 bases lay between the germline ends. CDR3 length equals 12 residues. Germline V gene sequence: CDR1 LGHDT, CDR2 YNNKEL (reference sequence). The CDR3 is CASSHPLHGYTF. In DNA form, the CDR3 reads TGTGCCAGCAGCCATCCCCTCCATGGCTACACCTTC.

This clonotype came up a few times. The rearrangement links TRBV3-1 to TRBJ2-1; D remains unclear. CDR1 and CDR2 from the germline V gene are LGHDT and YNNKEL (reference sequence). V lost 4 bases and J lost 2, with 15 bases in between. The CDR3 is made up of 16 amino acids. CDR3 nucleotides: TGTGCCAGCAGCCCCCCGTCAGGTCCTACCTACAATGAGCAGTTCTTC. Its translation is CASSPPSGPTYNEQFF.

This clonotype has just a few counts. This rearrangement joins TRBV20-1 to TRBJ2-1; 9 positions match TRBD1. Germline assignment: CDR1 DFQATT and CDR2 SNEGSKA (reference sequence). This CDR3 region has 14 residues. The V segment lost 3 bases and the J segment 5 bases; nucleotides outside the gene matches: 5. The CDR3 DNA follows: TGCAGTGCTAGGCGGGGACAGGGCGACAATGAGCAGTTCTTC. This gives the protein CSARRGQGDNEQFF.

In this sample, this clonotype turned up a few times. The chain carries TRBV25-1 and TRBJ1-2; D is ambiguous. The CDR3 is 13 amino acids. CDR1 and CDR2 (germline): MGHDK, SYGVNS. V lost 2 bases and J lost 4, with 8 bases in between. The DNA of the CDR3 is TGTGCCAGCAGTGAACAGGTTGGCTATGGCTACACCTTC. Translation gives CASSEQVGYGYTF.

This clonotype showed up just a few times. The chain has TRBV5-1 and TRBJ1-2; TRBD1 is a possible D gene (6 bases). Trimming shortened V by 4 bases and J by 2 bases, and 18 bases separated the two germline ends. CDR3 length equals 16 residues. Germline V CDR1 and CDR2: SGHRS, YFSETQ. CDR3 protein: CASSPGGRVGNYGYTF. CDR3 DNA sequence: TGCGCCAGCAGCCCCGGGGGGCGCGTTGGAAACTATGGCTACACCTTC.

The chain uses TRBV6-2 or TRBV6-3 and TRBJ2-5, with D hard to call. V was shortened by 0 bases and J by 4 bases, with 9 bases between the two germline ends. Per the germline V gene, CDR1 is MNHEY and CDR2 is SVGEGT. CDR3 length equals 14 residues. CDR3 region: CASSYSPLGETQYF. The DNA for the CDR3 is TGTGCCAGCAGTTACTCACCGCTAGGAGAGACCCAGTACTTC.

The rearrangement uses TRBV5-1 and TRBJ1-1; 7 positions agree with TRBD1. The germline CDR1 and CDR2 sequences are SGHRS and YFSETQ. The V and J ends lost 3 bases and 6 bases, in that order; junction bases with no gene match: 8. The CDR3 runs to 14 residues. CDR3 amino acids: CASSSKTGTAEAFF. The CDR3 DNA is TGCGCCAGCAGCTCGAAAACCGGGACAGCTGAAGCTTTCTTT. Supplemented by reference TRBV5-1 and TRBJ1-1, the full variable domain reads KAGVTQTPRYLIKTRGQQVTLSCSPISGHRSVSWYQQTPGQGLQFLFEYFSETQRNKGNFPGRFSGRQFSNSRSEMNVSTLELGDSALYLCASSSKTGTAEAFFGQGTRLTVV.

In its sample, this clonotype was seen a few times. The J gene is TRBJ1-1, the V gene TRBV10-3; no reliable D call. The V gene's germline CDR1 is ENHRY and CDR2 SYGVKD. This CDR3 region has 15 residues. Trimming shortened V by 0 bases and J by 1 base, and 9 bases separated the two germline ends. CDR3 in amino acids: CAISESGAENTEAFF. The CDR3 DNA is TGTGCCATCAGTGAGTCGGGAGCAGAGAACACTGAAGCTTTCTTT.

The CDR3 loop reads CASSPWTANTEAFF. CDR3 in DNA: TGTGCCAGCAGTCCGTGGACAGCGAACACTGAAGCTTTCTTT. The chain has TRBV12-3 or TRBV12-4 and TRBJ1-1; weak D call: TRBD1 (6 bases). This CDR3 has 14 amino acids. Trimming took 5 bases from V and 1 from J, leaving 11 bases between them.

This clonotype has ten or more counts. CDR3 sequence: CASSPGTTGRDTQYF. CDR3 bases: TGTGCCAGCAGCCCCGGGACTACCGGCCGGGATACGCAGTATTTT. The chain carries TRBV7-9 and TRBJ2-3, with 7 bases matching TRBD2. The trim removed 5 bases at V and 6 bases at J, leaving 11 bases unmatched. Germline V gives CDR1 SEHNR, CDR2 FQNEAQ (reference sequence). This CDR3 region has 15 residues. Variable domain in full (rest from reference TRBV7-9 and TRBJ2-3): DTGVSQNPRHKITKRGQNVTFRCDPISEHNRLYWYRQTLGQGPEFLTYFQNEAQLEKSRLLSDRFSAERPKGSFSTLEIQRTEQGDSAMYLCASSPGTTGRDTQYFGPGTRLTVL.

This clonotype was picked up a small number of times. The chain joins TRBV20-1 to TRBJ2-3; D could derive from TRBD1 or TRBD2 (7 bases each). This CDR3 has 16 residues. Germline CDR1 reads DFQATT; CDR2 reads SNEGSKA (reference sequence). Trimming pared 6 bases from V and 2 bases from J, leaving 21 bases between. Written as DNA, the CDR3 is TGCAGTGCACCAGGGGGGGGCGGAGCGAACACAGATACGCAGTATTTT. Translated, it gives CSAPGGGGANTDTQYF.

The chain recombines TRBV28 with TRBJ2-5, with a tentative D call TRBD1 (6 bases). The CDR3 is made up of 15 amino acids. The germline V gene has CDR1 MDHEN and CDR2 SYDVKM. Trimming pared 1 base from V and 4 bases from J, leaving 13 bases between. For the CDR3, the DNA is TGTGCCAGCAGTTTATTGGGGGCGGACGGAGAGACCCAGTACTTC. It specifies CASSLLGADGETQYF. The complete variable domain, with remaining parts taken from reference TRBV28 and TRBJ2-5, reads DVKVTQSSRYLVKRTGEKVFLECVQDMDHENMFWYRQDPGLGLRLIYFSYDVKMKEKGDIPEGYSVSREKKERFSLILESASTNQTSMYLCASSLLGADGETQYFGPGTRLLVL.

In this sample, this clonotype turned up a few times. The V and J genes are TRBV5-1 and TRBJ2-5; D is possibly TRBD1 or TRBD2 (6 bases each). The CDR3 is 18 residues long. Trimming left V 3 bases short and J 1 base short, with 22 bases between. Germline V gene lookup returns CDR1 SGHRS and CDR2 YFSETQ. CDR3 region: CASSSADGGGFFQETQYF. CDR3 in DNA: TGCGCCAGCAGCTCCGCCGACGGGGGCGGATTTTTCCAAGAGACCCAGTACTTC.

The genes are TRBV27 and TRBJ1-5; maybe TRBD1 (5 bases). CDR3 length equals 13 residues. Trimming took 6 bases from V and 6 from J, leaving 12 bases between them. CDR1 is MNHEY, CDR2 SMNVEV, per germline (reference sequence). CDR3 loop: CASSLGTFQPQHF. CDR3 sequence (DNA): TGTGCCAGCAGCTTAGGGACGTTTCAGCCCCAGCATTTT.

The J gene is TRBJ2-5, the V gene TRBV4-1; 7 bases agree with TRBD1. Matching the DNA end better, TRBJ2-7 makes the J call doubtful. Germline loops: CDR1 MGHRA, CDR2 YSYEKL. This CDR3 has 17 residues. CDR3 nucleotides: TGCGCCAGCAGCCAAGTGGGACAGAACCACAGGGCCTACGAGCAGTACTTC. This encodes CASSQVGQNHRAYEQYF.